The rows below give T cell receptor beta chains drawn from one sample of a study of Graves' ophthalmopathy and Graves' hyperthyroidism. Each CDR3 protein gets one entry after TCRdb re-called the multiplex PCR reads with MiXCR. Altogether 560,000 or so distinct CDR3 sequences are present, about 40% being singletons, with the ten largest covering roughly 4%. Sample: peripheral blood or thyroid tissue (not recorded which). These receptors came from an adult man with Graves' hyperthyroidism. Both conserved end residues are part of each CDR3. A D gene is named only where the DNA matches it firmly. A clone size is listed for some rows: how often the clone was seen (once, few, many), or a class if it is expanded.

>NA|TRBD1|TRBV2
CAGRQGNTGELFF
>few|TRBD1|TRBV10-3
CASQGDPKRNSPLHF
>NA|TRBD2|TRBV9
CASSPLGLAGAYEQYF
>NA|TRBD2|TRBV7-2
CASSPPSSGGSTDTQYF
>NA|NA|TRBV7-8
CASSLDLGPMGGYTF
>many|TRBD1|TRBV20-1
CSARSGQGAAPLHF
>NA|NA|TRBV7-8
CASSLGSGTYEQYF
>NA|NA|TRBV6-6
CASSYLGGIASPLHF
>few|TRBD2|TRBV7-8
CAGSLSLAGGPETQYF
>NA|NA|TRBV9
CASSVAPGAGNTEAFF
>many|TRBD2|TRBV20-1
CSARVGLAGDEQYF
>NA|NA|TRBV6-5
CASRWGWLEAFF
>few|TRBD1|TRBV7-8
CASSLHGPGGYYNSPLHF
>many|NA|TRBV20-1
CSASDDSNQPQHF
>many|TRBD2|TRBV24-1
CATSGSGSGQETQYF
>NA|TRBD2|TRBV30
CAWSRGGETQYF
>NA|NA|TRBV5-1
CASSLAAGRSSGNTIYF
>NA|TRBD2|TRBV7-2
CASSLLAGAPGDTQYF
>NA|NA|TRBV27
CAGRSQGAGPQHF
>NA|NA|TRBV3-1
CASSQGRAGLNEQFF
>many|TRBD1|TRBV7-8
CASSLARQGGTYEQYF
>few|TRBD1|TRBV7-9
CASIQTNRGQAF
>few|TRBD1|TRBV12-3/TRBV12-4
CASSTGQSYQETQYF
>many|TRBD1|TRBV2
CASRDRAREQYF
>many|NA|TRBV25-1
CASSAERGSSPLHF
>many|NA|TRBV29-1
CSVEGHRTNYGYTF